This TCR beta chain was identified in a study of tumor and adjacent non-tumor tissue in lung cancer. Looked up from germline, CDR1 is DFQATT and CDR2 is SNEGSKA (reference sequence). The CDR3 is 13 residues long. RNA was extracted from bulk tissue without any cell sorting. Comments on this clonotype: An end of the junction differs from the germline gene, which may be a read error.

The library came from three nested PCR rounds adapted from ARM-PCR protocols. Using its own MiXCR run on the multiplex PCR reads, TCRdb lists one record per CDR3 protein. The table lists 200,000 to 250,000 distinct CDR3 sequences, 71% of them singletons. The receptor's source is a man in his fifties or sixties with non-small cell lung cancer. The chain couples TRBV20-1 to TRBJ2-7; no clear D gene. The sequencing sample was made of lung tumor tissue. The CDR3 here is CSASLLRDHEQYF. The CDR3 coding sequence is TGCAGTGCTAGTCTCCTCCGCGACCACGAGCAATACTTC.